This T cell receptor beta chain was recovered during a study of regulatory T cells in long-lasting Graves disease. Time point: persistent/refractory GD, antithyroid drugs over 5 years with positive TRAb. Following extraction of RNA from PBMCs, that RNA was used to make the TCR library. This CDR3 has 15 amino acids. Trimming left V 5 bases short and J 4 bases short, with 14 bases between. From germline, CDR1 is MNHEY and CDR2 SMNVEV (reference sequence). According to the study, TCR beta libraries were built with iRepertoire HTBI primers and CDR3-region Arm-PCR. TCRdb redid the calling of the multiplex PCR reads with MiXCR, one entry per CDR3 protein. The sample gives 360,000 or so distinct CDR3 sequences, roughly 24% of which show up once; around 30% is in the top ten.

The gene calls are TRBV27 and TRBJ1-4; the D is unclear. The TCR sequence derives from a woman aged 40 to 50 with Graves disease. Material: peripheral blood mononuclear cells (PBMCs), obtained when the disease was refractory, from a patient treated with antithyroid drugs. CDR3 bases: TGTGCCAGCAGTCCAAAGAGGGTCGGTAATGAAAAACTGTTTTTT. Encoded protein: CASSPKRVGNEKLFF.